The following is a TCR beta chain sequence with its context. The specificity of this receptor is unknown. Base-call qualities are not available, and no considerably larger clone is one nucleotide away. Collaborating institutions collected whole blood in K2EDTA tubes following their own protocols. For TCRbeta analysis, collaborators shipped samples in one of three forms: frozen whole blood, isolated PBMCs, or DNA extracted from either of those sample types. This record comes from a study of blood T cell repertoires in COVID-19 (dated by TCRdb to 2020 to 2021). Regarding the research as a whole: The collaborator samples originated in the United States, Italy and Spain and spanned the acute and convalescent phases of COVID-19. The material from the prospective study consisted of cDNA or gDNA derived from T cells, B-cell-depleted T cells, or PBMCs. Deeply sampled blood TCRbeta repertoires from subjects exposed to, actively infected with, or recovered from COVID-19 were included in the dataset. The repertoires were made available in a free public database intended to serve as a resource for research on the immune response to SARS-CoV-2. The samples were drawn from the first 160 participants of the ongoing ImmuneRACE study and from more than 1,000 subjects provided by 6 global collaborators. Sample metadata almost always included a de-identified subject ID, COVID-19 status, age in years and sex. Where available, HLA class I and class II types were obtained from metadata supplied by the sample provider rather than from assay-based typing.

Overall study outcomes, separate from this receptor: The amount of clinical and demographic metadata varied by source and participant and was provided uncurated.

Compared with germline, V lacks 1 base and J lacks 2 bases; bases without a gene match: 9. The germline V gene encodes CDR1 SEHNR and CDR2 FQNEAQ (reference sequence). The CDR3 has 17 amino acids, counting the end cysteine and phenylalanine. The CDR3 DNA has 51 bases and is translated from base 1. TCRbeta CDR3 regions were amplified from genomic DNA using the immunoSEQ Assay, a bias-controlled multiplex PCR. From the authors' description of their analysis: The number of nucleated cells in each sample was estimated from the amplification of reference gene primers within the assay. To quantify the absolute abundance of each unique TCRbeta CDR3 rearrangement, sequence reads were collapsed and filtered. For each sample, productive Simpson clonality was calculated as the square root of Simpson's diversity index over productive rearrangements. Drawn from immuneACCESS, this table holds only the in-frame rearrangements with V and J called that TCRdb kept. Clones are partly lost; checked studies trace under half to an unresolved V gene and leave the rest unexplained. V, J and clone size derive from that table, while D and trimming were established from the DNA sequence. Counted in this sample were about 260,000 clones; approximately 86% of them appeared once. Of the sample, nearly 2% is held by the ten largest clones.

This TCR came from a man aged 30-40 years with active or convalescent COVID-19. The chain is encoded by TRBV7-9 joined to TRBJ2-5; 8 bases in between match TRBD2. The sequencing sample was made of peripheral blood. The CDR3 reads CASSLGLAGLIQETQYF. The DNA sequence reads TGTGCCAGCAGCTTAGGTCTAGCGGGTCTAATTCAAGAGACCCAGTACTTC.